This T cell receptor (beta chain) was recovered during a study of T-cell reconstitution after alpha-beta-depleted transplantation in children. The TCRbeta library incorporated unique molecular identifiers. MiXCR was run by TCRdb on the PCR reads, yielding one entry per CDR3 protein. The table has about a million distinct CDR3 sequences, 25% to 30% seen once; the top ten hold roughly 30%. Worth noting for this clonotype: Its antigen remains unknown.

Study-level findings and limits: Recipient T cells and thymic progenitors that survived gave rise to the high TCRbeta diversity observed at day 60 in some patients.

The V and J ends lost 7 bases and 4 bases respectively, with 6 bases between them. CDR1 KGHDR and CDR2 SFDVKD come from the germline V gene. This CDR3 is 12 amino acids long. The J gene is TRBJ2-2, the V gene TRBV24-1; TRBD1 is a possible D gene (5 bases). Sequencing used PBMCs, mostly from graft donor cells, obtained 360 days after TCRalphabeta/CD19-depleted stem cell transplant. The origin of this receptor is a boy younger than two who had a stem cell transplant for SCID, so the T cells may come from the graft donor. In DNA, the CDR3 is TGTGCCACCAGAGGGGCCACCGGGGAGCTGTTTTTT. It is translated as CATRGATGELFF.